The 18 T cell receptor beta chains below all came from one sample that was sequenced in a study of control samples from healthy donors and cancer patients. Libraries were prepared by immunoSEQ multiplex PCR; TCRdb keeps only in-frame clonotypes and omits some of them. The table records 90,000 to 100,000 clones, approximately 90% of them present only once. Sequenced sample: blood. All receptors derive from a woman under 30 in good health.

On this clone itself: One end of the junction is discordant with germline, which a read error may explain. The chain couples TRBV12-3 or TRBV12-4 to TRBJ2-7; TRBD2 agrees at 8 bases. The CDR3 is 13 amino acids. CDR3 DNA: TGTGCCAGCAGTCTAGCGGGCACTGCTAGTTCGTACTTC. This gives the protein CASSLAGTASSYF.

The chain couples TRBV6-5 to TRBJ1-5; 7 bases are shared with TRBD1. Germline V gives CDR1 MNHEY, CDR2 SVGAGI. There are 16 residues in the CDR3. J was trimmed by 0 bases and V by 3 bases; bases with no gene match: 5. The CDR3 DNA reads TGTGCCAGCAGTTATTCCGGGACAGATAGCAATCAGCCCCAGCATTTT. It is translated as CASSYSGTDSNQPQHF.

V usage is TRBV7-6 and J usage is TRBJ1-1, with TRBD1 identical over 9 bases. CDR3 length: 13 amino acids. Per germline, CDR1 SGHVS and CDR2 FNYEAQ. V lost 6 bases and J lost 9; bases outside the gene matches: 8. The CDR3 protein is CASSHTGGGKAFF. DNA for the CDR3: TGTGCCAGCAGTCATACAGGGGGCGGGAAAGCTTTCTTT.

This rearrangement joins TRBV25-1 to TRBJ2-6; D ambiguous. The V gene lost 3 bases and the J gene lost 0 bases, with 12 bases spanning the gap. The CDR3 covers 17 residues. In germline, CDR1 is MGHDK, CDR2 SYGVNS. CDR3 sequence: CASSDGGLNSGANVLTF. The CDR3 DNA is TGTGCCAGCAGTGACGGCGGCCTAAACTCTGGGGCCAACGTCCTGACTTTC. Using reference TRBV25-1 and TRBJ2-6 for the parts outside the CDR3, the full variable domain is EADIYQTPRYLVIGTGKKITLECSQTMGHDKMYWYQQDPGMELHLIHYSYGVNSTEKGDLSSESTVSRIRTEHFPLTLESARPSHTSQYLCASSDGGLNSGANVLTFGAGSRLTVL.

The gene calls are TRBV2 and TRBJ1-1, with D hard to call. The V gene lost 7 bases and the J gene lost 1 base, with 13 bases spanning the gap. The CDR3 sequence is 14 residues long. CDR1 SNHLY and CDR2 FYNNEI come from the germline V gene. The CDR3 loop reads CASTIGQANTEAFF. CDR3 coding DNA: TGTGCCAGCACCATTGGGCAGGCGAACACTGAAGCTTTCTTT.

This sequence joins TRBV10-3 and TRBJ1-5; D uncertain. The germline V and J ends were trimmed by 11 bases and 1 base, with 12 bases remaining between them. This CDR3 region has 13 residues. Germline loops: CDR1 ENHRY, CDR2 SYGVKD. The CDR3 region has the DNA TGTGCCGTCCAACCGGGGAGCAATCAGCCCCAGCATTTT. It translates to CAVQPGSNQPQHF.

The J gene is TRBJ1-6, the V gene TRBV5-4; 8 bases align to TRBD1. Germline V gene data show CDR1 as SGHNT and CDR2 as YYREEE (reference sequence). V lost 4 bases to trimming and J lost 6 bases; unmatched junction nucleotides: 6. The CDR3 has 15 residues. The DNA for the CDR3 is TGTGCCAGCAGCACCGGACAGGGCCTTAATTCACCCCTCCACTTT. It is translated as CASSTGQGLNSPLHF.

This chain uses TRBV6-5 with TRBJ1-2; weak D call: TRBD1 (5 bases). Germline lookup yields CDR1 MNHEY and CDR2 SVGAGI. The V and J ends lost 2 bases and 5 bases respectively, with 9 bases between them. CDR3 length equals 13 residues. CDR3 amino acids: CASSYEGPYGYTF. The CDR3 DNA is TGTGCCAGCAGTTACGAGGGACCTTATGGCTACACCTTC.

The V and J genes are TRBV12-3 or TRBV12-4 and TRBJ1-1, with unresolved D. This CDR3 spans 12 amino acids. V was shortened by 3 bases and J by 1 base, with 3 bases between the two germline ends. CDR3 region: CASSFRNTEAFF. CDR3 bases: TGTGCCAGCAGTTTTAGGAACACTGAAGCTTTCTTT.

The chain joins TRBV5-1 to TRBJ2-2; D might be TRBD1 (5 bases). The germline CDR1 and CDR2 sequences are SGHRS and YFSETQ. Trimming cost V 3 bases and J 2 bases, with 11 bases left between them. The CDR3 is made up of 15 amino acids. This CDR3 is CASSSPDRNTGELFF. CDR3 nucleotide sequence: TGCGCCAGCAGCTCGCCCGACAGAAACACCGGGGAGCTGTTTTTT.

For this clone: The sample holds other DNA sequences that translate to the same CDR3. The chain uses TRBV7-9 and TRBJ1-2, with TRBD1 as a possible D gene (5 bases). Per the germline V gene, CDR1 is SEHNR and CDR2 is FQNEAQ (reference sequence). Trimming left V 5 bases short and J 2 bases short, with 9 bases between. CDR3 length: 13 amino acids. CDR3 DNA sequence: TGTGCCAGCAGCCAGGACACAAACTATGGCTACACCTTC. This codes for CASSQDTNYGYTF.

The chain links TRBV14 to TRBJ2-1; 9 nucleotides match TRBD2. Trimming took 3 bases from V and 7 from J; bases not matched to a gene: 10. Germline values: CDR1 SGHDN, CDR2 FVKESK. The CDR3 loop spans 16 amino acids. The CDR3 DNA follows: TGTGCCAGCAGCCACCTTAGCGGGGGAGCAAGGAATGAGCAGTTCTTC. Amino acids: CASSHLSGGARNEQFF.

The gene calls are TRBV5-1 and TRBJ2-6, with D unclear. The CDR3 sequence is 14 residues long. In germline, CDR1 is SGHRS, CDR2 YFSETQ. Trimming shortened V by 4 bases and J by 1 base, and 6 bases separated the two germline ends. CDR3 amino acids: CASSGQSGANVLTF. Here the CDR3 DNA reads TGCGCCAGCAGCGGCCAGTCTGGGGCCAACGTCCTGACTTTC. The full variable domain, rest sourced from reference TRBV5-1 and TRBJ2-6, is KAGVTQTPRYLIKTRGQQVTLSCSPISGHRSVSWYQQTPGQGLQFLFEYFSETQRNKGNFPGRFSGRQFSNSRSEMNVSTLELGDSALYLCASSGQSGANVLTFGAGSRLTVL.

The rearrangement uses TRBV3-1 (or the pseudogene TRBV3-2) and TRBJ1-1; D remains ambiguous. This CDR3 contains 15 residues. Trimming took off 6 bases at V and 3 bases at J, with 17 bases between the two ends. CDR1 and CDR2 from the germline V gene are LGHDT and YNNKEL (reference sequence). The CDR3 region is CASRHSPRLDTEAFF. The CDR3 bases are TGTGCCAGCAGACACTCGCCACGCCTCGACACTGAAGCTTTCTTT.

The chain has TRBV2 and TRBJ1-1; 9 bases map to TRBD1. The CDR3 runs to 14 residues. J lost 11 bases, V lost 2 bases, and 9 bases had no gene match. The germline V gene has CDR1 SNHLY and CDR2 FYNNEI. This CDR3 is CASSEPPGTGTAFF. CDR3 coding DNA: TGTGCCAGCAGTGAACCCCCCGGGACAGGGACGGCTTTCTTT.

The chain is built from TRBV27 and TRBJ1-1; D is unclear. Germline lookup yields CDR1 MNHEY and CDR2 SMNVEV (reference sequence). The CDR3 consists of 13 residues. Deletions cut 0 bases from V and 4 bases from J, with 6 bases between. The CDR3 nucleotides are TGTGCCAGCAGTTTATCGAAGTCCACTGAAGCTTTCTTT. Its protein is CASSLSKSTEAFF.

J is TRBJ2-7 and V is TRBV5-1; D gene unclear. Germline-derived CDR1 and CDR2 are SGHRS and YFSETQ. The CDR3 contains 12 residues. Trimming left V 0 bases short and J 3 bases short, with 4 bases between. CDR3: CASSLDHYEQYF. CDR3 in DNA: TGCGCCAGCAGCTTGGACCACTACGAGCAGTACTTC.

The genes are TRBV4-2 and TRBJ2-5; 8 bases align to TRBD2. V was pared by 4 bases and J by 5 bases, with 12 bases of the junction left unmatched. Germline-derived CDR1 and CDR2 are LGHNA and YNFKEQ. The CDR3 has 16 residues. Here the CDR3 reads CASSPGWSGGLETQYF. DNA for the CDR3: TGTGCCAGCAGCCCGGGGTGGTCGGGGGGGTTGGAGACCCAGTACTTC.